One and the same sample provided the 30 T cell receptor beta chains below, sequenced in a study of T cell repertoires in cytomegalovirus infection. Each CDR3 protein gets one entry after TCRdb re-called the reads with MiXCR. The sample yields about 360,000 distinct CDR3 sequences, about a sixth seen once. The sequenced material came from PBMCs. Source of these receptors: a human donor in good health (CMV status not recorded). Some clones in this sample may be carry-over from other donors' samples.

This clonotype came up many times. V usage is TRBV7-2 and J usage is TRBJ2-7; D is perhaps TRBD2 (7 bases). The CDR3 loop spans 15 amino acids. CDR1 is SGHTA, CDR2 FQGNSA, per germline. V lost 4 bases, J lost 1 base, and 14 bases lay in between. The CDR3 DNA is TGTGCCAGCAGCTCTGAGGGGGGGCGATCCTACGAGCAGTACTTC. Translating gives CASSSEGGRSYEQYF.

The chain links TRBV6-5 to TRBJ1-4, with TRBD1 identical over 7 bases. Losses at the gene ends were 5 bases for V and 7 bases for J; bases not matched to a gene: 7. Germline lookup yields CDR1 MNHEY and CDR2 SVGAGI. The CDR3 loop spans 14 amino acids. CDR3 sequence (DNA): TGTGCCAGCAGTCGGGACAGACCTCTTGAAAAACTGTTTTTT. This encodes CASSRDRPLEKLFF.

This clonotype was recorded at least ten times. The chain has TRBV7-2 and TRBJ2-4; TRBD1 agrees at 7 bases. The length of the CDR3 is 13 residues. Germline V lookup: CDR1 SGHTA, CDR2 FQGNSA. The junction had 4 bases not matched to a gene; V was cut back by 5 bases and J by 6 bases. CDR3 sequence reads: CASSTRQGNIQYF. The CDR3 DNA reads as TGTGCCAGCAGCACCCGACAGGGAAACATTCAGTACTTC.

This clonotype has ten or more counts. This chain connects TRBV7-2 to TRBJ2-3; D ambiguous. V was trimmed by 1 base and J by 4 bases, leaving 15 bases between them. The CDR3 loop spans 16 amino acids. CDR1 SGHTA and CDR2 FQGNSA come from the germline V gene. The chain's CDR3 is CASSLGNNFGPDTQYF. The DNA for the CDR3 is TGTGCCAGCAGCTTAGGGAACAATTTCGGACCAGATACGCAGTATTTT.

The rearrangement joins TRBV7-9 to TRBJ2-1, with D perhaps matching TRBD2 (6 bases). The CDR3 runs to 17 residues. CDR1 and CDR2 from the germline V gene are SEHNR and FQNEAQ (reference sequence). Trimming took off 4 bases at V and 4 bases at J, with 20 bases between the two ends. The CDR3 loop reads CASSSLSGTGNYNEQFF. CDR3 in DNA: TGTGCCAGCAGCTCTTTATCCGGGACTGGGAATTACAATGAGCAGTTCTTC.

This clonotype was detected a few times. The chain employs TRBV4-1 and TRBJ2-3, with D tentatively TRBD1 (6 bases). V lost 4 bases and J 2 bases, leaving 19 bases between the germline ends. CDR3 size: 17 residues. Germline V gene data show CDR1 as MGHRA and CDR2 as YSYEKL. CDR3 protein: CASSRFNTGSYTDTQYF. The CDR3 coding sequence is TGCGCCAGCAGCCGATTCAATACAGGGAGCTACACAGATACGCAGTATTTT.

The gene calls are TRBV5-6 and TRBJ2-3; 8 bases agree with TRBD1. Looked up from germline, CDR1 is SGHDT and CDR2 is YYEEEE. The junction had 5 bases not matched to a gene; V was cut back by 4 bases and J by 4 bases. This CDR3 has 14 amino acids. The CDR3 reads CASSVLQGADTQYF. DNA of the CDR3: TGTGCCAGCAGCGTCCTACAGGGGGCAGATACGCAGTATTTT.

This clonotype appeared many times. The V call is TRBV7-2, the J call TRBJ2-5, with 8 bases that match TRBD2. Germline trimming cut 3 bases from V and 4 bases from J; bases unmatched to any gene: 7. CDR1 and CDR2 (germline): SGHTA, FQGNSA. The CDR3 is made up of 15 amino acids. CDR3 protein: CASSFQRGTIETQYF. CDR3 nucleotides: TGTGCCAGCAGCTTCCAGCGGGGGACAATAGAGACCCAGTACTTC. The entire variable domain, with the rest obtained from reference TRBV7-2 and TRBJ2-5, is as follows: GAGVSQSPSNKVTEKGKDVELRCDPISGHTALYWYRQSLGQGLEFLIYFQGNSAPDKSGLPSDRFSAERTGGSVSTLTIQRTQQEDSAVYLCASSFQRGTIETQYFGPGTRLLVL.

The chain couples TRBV6-1 to TRBJ1-2; 11 bases match TRBD1. CDR1 is MNHNS and CDR2 is SASEGT in the germline V gene. CDR3 length: 15 residues. The junction had 5 bases not matched to a gene; V was cut back by 1 base and J by 7 bases. As DNA, the CDR3 is TGTGCCAGCAGTGAAGGGACAGGGGGCCTTTTTGGCTACACCTTC. Its translation: CASSEGTGGLFGYTF.

This clonotype was seen many times. The gene calls are TRBV6-2 or TRBV6-3 and TRBJ2-4; 9 bases are shared with TRBD1. This CDR3 comprises 14 residues. Germline-derived CDR1 and CDR2 are MNHEY and SVGEGT. V was pared by 7 bases and J by 1 base, with 2 bases of the junction left unmatched. The CDR3: CASTGTGAKNIQYF. For the CDR3, the DNA is TGTGCCAGCACCGGGACAGGGGCCAAAAACATTCAGTACTTC.

This chain uses TRBV11-2 with TRBJ1-4, with 8 positions matching TRBD1. V lost 6 bases and J lost 6; bases outside the gene matches: 9. The CDR3 is 15 residues long. Germline V lookup: CDR1 SGHAT, CDR2 FQNNGV. CDR3 amino acids: CASRQPGTGDEKLFF. CDR3 bases: TGTGCCAGCAGACAACCGGGGACAGGAGATGAAAAACTGTTTTTT.

V gene TRBV6-1 combines with J gene TRBJ2-7; TRBD1 matches at 8 bases. Germline values: CDR1 MNHNS, CDR2 SASEGT. The J segment lost 0 bases and the V segment lost 5 bases, leaving 6 bases of the junction unmatched. The CDR3 consists of 15 residues. CDR3 coding DNA: TGTGCCAGCAGTCAAAGAGACAGGGGCTCCTACGAGCAGTACTTC. This translates into CASSQRDRGSYEQYF.

The gene calls are TRBV7-9 and TRBJ1-1; the D is unclear. The CDR3 sequence is 12 residues long. Trimming stripped 1 base from V and 7 bases from J, with 7 bases between. Germline lookup yields CDR1 SEHNR and CDR2 FQNEAQ (reference sequence). CDR3 loop: CASSLGGIEAFF. DNA for the CDR3: TGTGCCAGCAGCTTAGGAGGGATTGAAGCTTTCTTT.

The V and J genes are TRBV20-1 and TRBJ2-3; D possibly uses TRBD1 or TRBD2 (5 bases each). Germline CDR1 DFQATT, CDR2 SNEGSKA (reference sequence). This CDR3 contains 15 residues. V lost 1 base and J lost 5, with 16 bases in between. CDR3 loop: CSARGNWGRGDTQYF. In DNA form, the CDR3 reads TGCAGTGCTAGAGGGAATTGGGGGAGAGGAGATACGCAGTATTTT.

This clonotype was picked up many times. V is TRBV12-3 or TRBV12-4 and J is TRBJ2-7; 7 bases align to TRBD2. The J segment lost 3 bases and the V segment lost 5 bases, leaving 4 bases of the junction unmatched. The CDR3 length is 13 residues. The CDR3 here is CASSRDYLYEQYF. The CDR3 DNA follows: TGTGCCAGCAGTCGGGACTACCTCTACGAGCAGTACTTC.

This clonotype has at least ten counts. This sequence joins TRBV12-3 or TRBV12-4 and TRBJ1-5; weak D call: TRBD1 (5 bases). The length of the CDR3 is 17 residues. V was trimmed by 6 bases and J by 0 bases, leaving 18 bases between them. The CDR3 DNA sequence: TGTGCCAGCAGCTCTACACAGGCCAGATATAGCAATCAGCCCCAGCATTTT. Translated, it gives CASSSTQARYSNQPQHF.

This clonotype occurred many times. This rearrangement joins TRBV7-2 to TRBJ2-1; D is possibly TRBD1 (5 bases). V was shortened by 4 bases and J by 13 bases, with 11 bases between the two germline ends. Germline V gene data show CDR1 as SGHTA and CDR2 as FQGNSA. This CDR3 is 11 amino acids long. The DNA of the CDR3 is TGTGCCAGCAGCTATGGACACCCACAGTTCTTC. Its translation is CASSYGHPQFF.

This clonotype was seen just once. The CDR3 here is CSAGARSAGGVEQFF. In DNA form, the CDR3 reads TGCAGTGCTGGGGCCCGGAGCGCTGGCGGTGTAGAGCAGTTCTTC. The chain couples TRBV20-1 to TRBJ2-1; D might be TRBD1 (5 bases). V lost 5 bases and J lost 10, with 24 bases in between. The CDR3 runs to 15 residues. CDR1 is DFQATT, CDR2 SNEGSKA, per germline (reference sequence).

This clonotype was picked up many times. V and J are TRBV7-2 and TRBJ1-1; maybe TRBD1 (6 bases). Germline CDR1 is SGHTA and CDR2 is FQGNSA. Between the trimmed V and J ends, which lost 5 bases and 4 bases, there was a span of 20 bases. The length of the CDR3 is 16 residues. CDR3 DNA sequence: TGTGCCAGCAGCCCCCCCGGGACAAGGGGGGTCACTGAAGCTTTCTTT. It translates to CASSPPGTRGVTEAFF. The full variable domain, completed using reference TRBV7-2 and TRBJ1-1, is GAGVSQSPSNKVTEKGKDVELRCDPISGHTALYWYRQSLGQGLEFLIYFQGNSAPDKSGLPSDRFSAERTGGSVSTLTIQRTQQEDSAVYLCASSPPGTRGVTEAFFGQGTRLTVV.

The CDR3 spells CASSSRRGEQFF. In nucleotides, the CDR3 is TGTGCCAGCAGCTCCCGTCGTGGGGAGCAGTTCTTC. This chain uses TRBV7-2 with TRBJ2-1; D unclear. The germline gives CDR1 SGHTA, CDR2 FQGNSA. V was clipped by 4 bases and J by 10 bases, with 11 bases between them. The CDR3 runs 12 residues.

This clonotype was picked up many times. The genes are TRBV6-1 and TRBJ1-6, with D hard to call. This CDR3 region has 16 residues. The V and J ends lost 7 bases and 10 bases respectively, with 23 bases between them. From germline, CDR1 is MNHNS and CDR2 SASEGT. The CDR3 DNA follows: TGTGCCAGCACTGTCCCCTCGAGGGCTGGTAGGTCACCCCTCCACTTT. Translated: CASTVPSRAGRSPLHF.

The chain carries TRBV10-3 and TRBJ2-7, with D perhaps TRBD1 (7 bases). This CDR3 contains 17 residues. Deletions cut 2 bases from V and 2 bases from J, with 19 bases between. The germline V gene encodes CDR1 ENHRY and CDR2 SYGVKD. CDR3 region: CAISEPEGQRRAYEQYF. CDR3 DNA: TGTGCCATCAGTGAGCCCGAGGGACAGCGGAGGGCCTACGAGCAGTACTTC.

At least ten counts were recorded for this clonotype. The chain couples TRBV7-2 to TRBJ2-7, with TRBD2 as a possible D gene (6 bases). V lost 1 base and J lost 3, with 13 bases in between. The length of the CDR3 is 15 residues. CDR1 SGHTA and CDR2 FQGNSA come from the germline V gene. The CDR3 DNA reads as TGTGCCAGCAGCTTAGGGGCAGGAGGGTACTACGAGCAGTACTTC. Translating gives CASSLGAGGYYEQYF.

There are many counts of this clonotype. CDR3 coding DNA: TGTGCCAGCAGCCTTGGACAGGCCTTCGATGAAAAACTGTTTTTT. Translating gives CASSLGQAFDEKLFF. This chain links TRBV7-2 with TRBJ1-4, with TRBD1 matching 7 bases. This CDR3 has 15 residues. From germline, CDR1 is SGHTA and CDR2 FQGNSA. The V and J ends lost 5 bases and 6 bases, in that order; junction bases with no gene match: 9.

This chain uses TRBV19 with TRBJ1-5; D is unclear. Trimming removed 3 bases from V and 0 bases from J, with 6 bases in between. The CDR3 contains 14 residues. CDR1 is LNHDA and CDR2 is SQIVND in the germline V gene (reference sequence). This chain's CDR3 is CASSIVDSNQPQHF. Written as DNA, the CDR3 is TGTGCCAGTAGTATTGTGGATAGCAATCAGCCCCAGCATTTT.

V gene TRBV7-8 combines with J gene TRBJ2-1; D ambiguous. Trimming took off 1 base at V and 7 bases at J, with 17 bases between the two ends. CDR1 and CDR2 (germline): SGHVS, FQNEAQ. The CDR3 spans 16 residues. The CDR3 spells CASSLVVMHQVNEQFF. In nucleotides, the CDR3 is TGTGCCAGCAGCTTAGTGGTGATGCATCAGGTGAATGAGCAGTTCTTC. Looking up the rest from reference TRBV7-8 and TRBJ2-1 gives the full variable domain: GAGVSQSPRYKVAKRGQDVALRCDPISGHVSLFWYQQALGQGPEFLTYFQNEAQLDKSGLPSDRFFAERPEGSVSTLKIQRTQQEDSAVYLCASSLVVMHQVNEQFFGPGTRLTVL.

V gene TRBV2 combines with J gene TRBJ2-6, with D maybe TRBD1 (6 bases). The CDR3 totals 16 residues. Germline CDR1 is SNHLY and CDR2 is FYNNEI. Trimming pared 3 bases from V and 0 bases from J, leaving 9 bases between. The CDR3 DNA follows: TGTGCCAGCAGTGATCCAGGGGTCTCTGGGGCCAACGTCCTGACTTTC. It is translated as CASSDPGVSGANVLTF.

This clonotype was recorded many times. The V gene is TRBV7-2, the J gene TRBJ1-3; TRBD1 matches at 7 bases. The J segment lost 2 bases and the V segment lost 6 bases, leaving 4 bases of the junction unmatched. The germline gives CDR1 SGHTA, CDR2 FQGNSA. This CDR3 contains 14 residues. Here the CDR3 reads CASRPDRAGNTIYF. CDR3 nucleotide sequence: TGTGCCAGCAGACCTGACAGGGCTGGAAACACCATATATTTT.

The sample holds a few counts of this clonotype. The V call is TRBV7-8, the J call TRBJ1-5; D remains unclear. The CDR3 totals 15 residues. The germline V and J ends were trimmed by 7 bases and 0 bases, with 13 bases remaining between them. CDR1 is SGHVS, CDR2 FQNEAQ, per germline. CDR3 DNA sequence: TGTGCCAGCACCAATGAGGAAAGTAGCAATCAGCCCCAGCATTTT. Protein: CASTNEESSNQPQHF.

The chain is built from TRBV20-1 and TRBJ1-4; weak D call: TRBD1 (6 bases). The CDR3 consists of 11 residues. Germline-derived CDR1 and CDR2 are DFQATT and SNEGSKA (reference sequence). V was trimmed by 6 bases and J by 8 bases, leaving 10 bases between them. The CDR3 reads CSAFQGEKLFF. The CDR3 DNA follows: TGCAGTGCCTTTCAGGGGGAAAAACTGTTTTTT.